The clone carrying this TCR beta chain appeared a few times. This sample is drawn from a study of CD8 T cells in ankylosing spondylitis. TCRdb ran MiXCR on the 5' RACE reads and lists one entry per CDR3 protein. The table lists 300,000 to 400,000 distinct CDR3 sequences, roughly 15% of them singletons. This CDR3 has 19 residues. Trimming shortened V by 7 bases and J by 2 bases, and 29 bases separated the two germline ends. V gene TRBV12-3 or TRBV12-4 combines with J gene TRBJ1-2; the D gene is possibly TRBD1 (6 bases). Sequenced input: blood, either unsorted or a sorted T cell fraction (not recorded which). The receptor was derived from a male donor with ankylosing spondylitis or in good health (not recorded which). The DNA of the CDR3 is TGTGCCAGCACCACGCGGGGGAGGGGGATACTCTTGGGAAACTATGGCTACACCTTC. Protein product: CASTTRGRGILLGNYGYTF.